This T cell receptor beta chain was captured in a study of shared clonotypes between healthy human individuals. Study overall: Used for every donor were three CD4 naive, three CD4 memory, two CD8 naive and one CD8 memory plate.

The CDR3 spans 16 residues. Germline CDR1 SGHTA, CDR2 FQGTGA. J was trimmed by 1 base and V by 5 bases; bases with no gene match: 10. Sequenced by immunoSEQ multiplex PCR; TCRdb stores in-frame clones only, minus some. The data contain 2 million to 2.5 million clones, about 95% of them singletons. CD8 cells regarded as naive lacked CD45RO, were positively chosen for CCR7, and omitted terminally differentiated effector memory CD45RA+ cells. The gene calls are TRBV7-3 and TRBJ2-7; 8 nucleotides line up with TRBD1. What was sequenced was naive CD8+ T cells sorted from blood. The sequence was obtained from a young man in good health. In DNA form, the CDR3 reads TGTGCCAGCAGCCCCCGACAGGGGATTTTGTCCTACGAGCAGTACTTC. It is translated as CASSPRQGILSYEQYF.